Each of the 30 T cell receptor beta chains below was sequenced from the same sample in a study of T cell responses to AZD1222 COVID-19 vaccine. Libraries were prepared by immunoSEQ multiplex PCR; TCRdb keeps only in-frame clonotypes and omits some of them. The sample shows more than 150,000 clones, about nine tenths of them seen only once. This specimen consisted of peripheral blood, obtained on day 0 of AZD1222 vaccination. The receptors shown here come from an adult in good health.

V and J are TRBV7-9 and TRBJ1-5, with 7 positions matching TRBD1. V shed 4 bases, J shed 2 bases, and the junction held 5 bases outside the gene matches. The CDR3 length is 15 residues. The germline V gene encodes CDR1 SEHNR and CDR2 FQNEAQ (reference sequence). CDR3 in DNA: TGTGCCAGCAGCTCAGGGGGTTTGGGCAATCAGCCCCAGCATTTT. Translating it yields CASSSGGLGNQPQHF.

This clone was picked up one time. This chain connects TRBV18 to TRBJ1-1; D is unresolved. Per the germline V gene, CDR1 is KGHSH and CDR2 is LQKENI. This CDR3 is 12 amino acids long. V dropped 3 bases and J dropped 4 bases, with 6 bases sitting between them. CDR3 loop: CASSPAGTEAFF. CDR3 bases: TGTGCCAGCTCACCGGCGGGCACTGAAGCTTTCTTT. Full variable domain (remainder filled in from reference TRBV18 and TRBJ1-1): NAGVMQNPRHLVRRRGQEARLRCSPMKGHSHVYWYRQLPEEGLKFMVYLQKENIIDESGMPKERFSAEFPKEGPSILRIQQVVRGDSAAYFCASSPAGTEAFFGQGTRLTVV.

The CDR3 sequence: CASSLRLGGTSQRTDTQYF. The CDR3 DNA reads as TGTGCCAGCAGCTTACGCCTTGGGGGGACATCCCAGCGCACAGATACGCAGTATTTT. This chain connects TRBV13 to TRBJ2-3; D is perhaps TRBD1 or TRBD2 (6 bases each). Germline values: CDR1 PRHDT, CDR2 FYEKMQ (reference sequence). Trimming cost V 2 bases and J 1 base, with 22 bases left between them. The CDR3 extends over 19 amino acids.

The rearrangement uses TRBV5-1 and TRBJ1-6, with no clear D. CDR1 SGHRS and CDR2 YFSETQ come from the germline V gene. V lost 0 bases to trimming and J lost 10 bases, with 17 bases between them. This CDR3 region has 16 residues. CDR3 nucleotide sequence: TGCGCCAGCAGCTTGGAGCTTGGGGTGTTGGAATCACCCCTCCACTTT. This gives the protein CASSLELGVLESPLHF. The variable domain in full, completed from reference TRBV5-1 and TRBJ1-6, reads KAGVTQTPRYLIKTRGQQVTLSCSPISGHRSVSWYQQTPGQGLQFLFEYFSETQRNKGNFPGRFSGRQFSNSRSEMNVSTLELGDSALYLCASSLELGVLESPLHFGNGTRLTVT.

This clone has only one observation. This rearrangement joins TRBV28 to TRBJ2-1, with D unclear. The germline gives CDR1 MDHEN, CDR2 SYDVKM. The germline V and J ends were trimmed by 4 bases and 7 bases, with 8 bases remaining between them. The CDR3 consists of 12 residues. The CDR3 sequence: CASSSAWNEQFF. The DNA of the CDR3 is TGTGCCAGCAGTTCGGCTTGGAATGAGCAGTTCTTC.

The chain carries TRBV28 and TRBJ2-2, with D hard to call. Germline values: CDR1 MDHEN, CDR2 SYDVKM. This CDR3 spans 17 amino acids. The V end was cut by 5 bases, the J end by 7 bases, with 23 bases between. In nucleotides, the CDR3 is TGTGCCAGCAGTCCTACGTGGGCCTTGGTGTCCGGCGGGGAGCTGTTTTTT. This gives the protein CASSPTWALVSGGELFF. Full variable domain (rest looked up from reference TRBV28 and TRBJ2-2): DVKVTQSSRYLVKRTGEKVFLECVQDMDHENMFWYRQDPGLGLRLIYFSYDVKMKEKGDIPEGYSVSREKKERFSLILESASTNQTSMYLCASSPTWALVSGGELFFGEGSRLTVL.

V is TRBV2 and J is TRBJ1-4; TRBD1 matches at 9 bases. The germline CDR1 and CDR2 sequences are SNHLY and FYNNEI. The trim removed 6 bases at V and 5 bases at J, leaving 10 bases unmatched. There are 16 residues in the CDR3. The chain's CDR3 is CASSRMYTGGNEKLFF. In DNA form, the CDR3 reads TGTGCCAGCAGCCGAATGTATACAGGGGGCAATGAAAAACTGTTTTTT.

This clone was recorded once. V usage is TRBV5-8 and J usage is TRBJ2-1; D is ambiguous. Germline CDR1 and CDR2: SGHTS and YDEGEE. The V end lost 0 bases, the J end lost 8 bases, and 9 bases lay between the germline ends. The CDR3 is 13 amino acids. The CDR3 region has the DNA TGTGCCAGCAGCTTGGTATCTCGAGATGAGCAGTTCTTC. Its translation is CASSLVSRDEQFF.

This clone was seen only once. J is TRBJ1-1 and V is TRBV5-6, with no clear D. The CDR3 runs to 14 residues. V was cut by 4 bases and J by 8 bases, with 18 bases left in between. Germline CDR1 SGHDT, CDR2 YYEEEE. CDR3 in DNA: TGTGCCAGCAGCGACGAGAACTCGTGGGTAGAAGCTTTCTTT. It codes for CASSDENSWVEAFF.

The chain is built from TRBV28 and TRBJ1-2; TRBD1 might be the D (5 bases). V was cut by 2 bases and J by 5 bases, with 12 bases left in between. CDR1 MDHEN and CDR2 SYDVKM come from the germline V gene. This CDR3 spans 14 amino acids. The CDR3 region is CASSLGAAAYGYTF. CDR3 nucleotide sequence: TGTGCCAGCAGTTTAGGGGCCGCCGCTTATGGCTACACCTTC.

The rearrangement uses TRBV7-6 and TRBJ1-3; 7 bases agree with TRBD1. J was trimmed by 6 bases and V by 8 bases; bases with no gene match: 7. There are 13 residues in the CDR3. The germline V gene encodes CDR1 SGHVS and CDR2 FNYEAQ. CDR3 sequence: CASGGQDLNTIYF. The CDR3 DNA reads as TGTGCCAGCGGTGGACAGGATTTAAACACCATATATTTT.

V gene TRBV2 combines with J gene TRBJ1-5, with no clear D. CDR1 is SNHLY and CDR2 is FYNNEI in the germline V gene. V was cut by 7 bases and J by 0 bases, with 13 bases left in between. CDR3 size: 15 residues. DNA of the CDR3: TGTGCCAGCAACCCGACGGGGATTAGCAATCAGCCCCAGCATTTT. As protein: CASNPTGISNQPQHF.

The genes are TRBV10-2 and TRBJ1-1; 7 bases line up with TRBD1. Germline V gene sequence: CDR1 WSHSY, CDR2 SAAADI. The CDR3 extends over 15 amino acids. Trimming at V came to 5 bases and at J to 6 bases, leaving 12 bases not matched to a gene. The CDR3 protein is CASSPLDRTNAEAFF. The CDR3 nucleotides are TGCGCCAGCAGTCCACTGGACAGGACTAACGCTGAAGCTTTCTTT.

The V call is TRBV3-1 (or the pseudogene TRBV3-2), the J call TRBJ2-1; a possible D gene is TRBD1 (5 bases). The length of the CDR3 is 15 residues. Trimming stripped 5 bases from V and 8 bases from J, with 19 bases between. CDR1 LGHDT and CDR2 YNNKEL come from the germline V gene (reference sequence). In nucleotides, the CDR3 is TGTGCCAGCAGCTCAAGGGGTGCTAGTGGGGATGAGCAGTTCTTC. This sequence encodes CASSSRGASGDEQFF.

V and J are TRBV7-9 and TRBJ2-1; TRBD1 agrees at 8 bases. J gave up 5 bases and V 5 bases, and 14 bases lay outside the gene matches. CDR1 and CDR2 (germline): SEHNR, FQNEAQ (reference sequence). The CDR3 extends over 17 amino acids. The CDR3 region has the DNA TGTGCCAGCAGCCCGACGACTCCAGGGGGCGGAAACAATGAGCAGTTCTTC. Protein product: CASSPTTPGGGNNEQFF.

V is TRBV12-3 or TRBV12-4 and J is TRBJ1-3; 7 positions agree with TRBD1. This CDR3 has 11 amino acids. V lost 6 bases and J lost 14; bases outside the gene matches: 7. CDR3 in DNA: TGTGCCAGCAGCTACCGGACAGGTTTATATTTT. Its translation: CASSYRTGLYF.

This chain uses TRBV28 with TRBJ1-2; possible D gene TRBD1, 5 bases. In germline, CDR1 is MDHEN, CDR2 SYDVKM. The CDR3 is 13 residues long. V was pared by 3 bases and J by 6 bases, with 11 bases between. CDR3 amino acids: CASSFWGSDGYTF. CDR3 sequence (DNA): TGTGCCAGCAGTTTTTGGGGGTCTGATGGCTACACCTTC.

This clone was counted a single time. This chain joins TRBV6-2 or TRBV6-3 and TRBJ2-1, with 7 bases lining up with TRBD2. Trimming removed 1 base from V and 5 bases from J; junction bases left unmatched: 8. The CDR3 consists of 16 residues. Per the germline V gene, CDR1 is MNHEY and CDR2 is SVGEGT. CDR3 nucleotide sequence: TGTGCCAGCAGTTACTGGGCCAGCGGGGTTAACAATGAGCAGTTCTTC. Protein: CASSYWASGVNNEQFF.

V gene TRBV19 combines with J gene TRBJ1-5, with no clear D. Germline values: CDR1 LNHDA, CDR2 SQIVND (reference sequence). The V end was cut by 3 bases, the J end by 4 bases, with 16 bases between. This CDR3 has 16 amino acids. In DNA form, the CDR3 reads TGTGCCAGTAGTATGAGGCAGGCCGGAAAAAATCAGCCCCAGCATTTT. Translated: CASSMRQAGKNQPQHF.

V is TRBV19 and J is TRBJ2-7; the D gene is possibly TRBD1 (6 bases). V was shortened by 6 bases and J by 3 bases, with 12 bases between the two germline ends. This CDR3 contains 13 residues. The germline gives CDR1 LNHDA, CDR2 SQIVND (reference sequence). CDR3 coding DNA: TGTGCCAGTAGCACCGGACAGTACTACGAGCAGTACTTC. It is translated as CASSTGQYYEQYF.

In nucleotides, the CDR3 is TGTGCCAGCAGCAAAGCAAAGGGGACCTCCTACAATGAGCAGTTCTTC. It specifies CASSKAKGTSYNEQFF. The J gene is TRBJ2-1, the V gene TRBV21-1. TRBV21-1 counts as a pseudogene. The CDR3 loop spans 16 amino acids.

CDR3: CASTTENNEKLFF. CDR3 in DNA: TGCGCCAGCACGACAGAGAACAATGAAAAACTGTTTTTT. The rearrangement joins TRBV5-1 to TRBJ1-4, with D perhaps matching TRBD1 (5 bases). Deletions cut 6 bases from V and 5 bases from J, with 11 bases between. The CDR3 loop spans 13 amino acids. Per the germline V gene, CDR1 is SGHRS and CDR2 is YFSETQ. Looking up the rest from reference TRBV5-1 and TRBJ1-4 gives the full variable domain: KAGVTQTPRYLIKTRGQQVTLSCSPISGHRSVSWYQQTPGQGLQFLFEYFSETQRNKGNFPGRFSGRQFSNSRSEMNVSTLELGDSALYLCASTTENNEKLFFGSGTQLSVL.

This clone has only one observation. This chain joins TRBV5-4 and TRBJ2-5; 7 bases map to TRBD1. The length of the CDR3 is 16 residues. Trimming took 4 bases from V and 7 from J; bases not matched to a gene: 16. Germline V gene sequence: CDR1 SGHNT, CDR2 YYREEE (reference sequence). Here the CDR3 reads CASSRQDRSGQWTQYF. Written as DNA, the CDR3 is TGTGCCAGCAGCCGACAGGACAGGTCGGGCCAATGGACCCAGTACTTC. Based on the CDR3 plus reference TRBV5-4 and TRBJ2-5, the full variable domain is ETGVTQSPTHLIKTRGQQVTLRCSSQSGHNTVSWYQQALGQGPQFIFQYYREEENGRGNFPPRFSGLQFPNYSSELNVNALELDDSALYLCASSRQDRSGQWTQYFGPGTRLLVL.

The chain combines TRBV6-1 with TRBJ1-5; D call uncertain. This CDR3 is built from 15 residues. The V end lost 1 base, the J end lost 1 base, and 8 bases lay between the germline ends. From germline, CDR1 is MNHNS and CDR2 SASEGT. The CDR3 spells CASSEGLVSNQPQHF. CDR3 bases: TGTGCCAGCAGTGAAGGTTTAGTGAGCAATCAGCCCCAGCATTTT.

This chain links TRBV5-1 with TRBJ1-1; possible D gene TRBD1, 6 bases. The V gene lost 4 bases and the J gene lost 0 bases, with 16 bases spanning the gap. The CDR3 is 16 amino acids. Germline CDR1 and CDR2: SGHRS and YFSETQ. In nucleotides, the CDR3 is TGCGCCAGCAGCCAGACCACCGGGACAATGAACACTGAAGCTTTCTTT. Its translation: CASSQTTGTMNTEAFF.

The chain combines TRBV7-2 with TRBJ2-3; 7 bases agree with TRBD1. Germline V gives CDR1 SGHTA, CDR2 FQGNSA. After removal of 3 bases from V and 1 base from J, the junction contained 1 base not matched to a gene. CDR3 length equals 14 residues. CDR3 sequence reads: CASSFQGGTDTQYF. The CDR3 DNA follows: TGTGCCAGCAGCTTTCAGGGGGGCACAGATACGCAGTATTTT.

This rearrangement joins TRBV6-4 to TRBJ1-1; D not resolved. Looked up from germline, CDR1 is MRHNA and CDR2 is SNTAGT. Between the trimmed V and J ends, which lost 6 bases and 1 base, there was a span of 9 bases. CDR3 size: 13 residues. DNA of the CDR3: TGTGCCAGCAGCTCGACGGGGAACACTGAAGCTTTCTTT. Protein: CASSSTGNTEAFF.

The CDR3 reads CASSPPTAGRETQYF. Written as DNA, the CDR3 is TGTGCCAGCTCACCACCGACGGCAGGGCGGGAGACCCAGTACTTC. The chain carries TRBV18 and TRBJ2-5, with D maybe TRBD1 (5 bases). Per germline, CDR1 KGHSH and CDR2 LQKENI. The CDR3 extends over 15 amino acids. V shed 0 bases and J shed 5 bases, with 13 bases lying between them.

The chain has TRBV25-1 and TRBJ1-4, with D uncertain. Germline-derived CDR1 and CDR2 are MGHDK and SYGVNS. The length of the CDR3 is 16 residues. Trimming removed 0 bases at V and 4 bases at J, with 12 bases between. The CDR3 region is CASSEYFQTGNEKLFF. CDR3 in DNA: TGTGCCAGCAGTGAATATTTCCAGACTGGTAATGAAAAACTGTTTTTT.

V gene TRBV7-8 combines with J gene TRBJ1-1; perhaps TRBD1 as D (5 bases). V was pared by 7 bases and J by 0 bases, with 12 bases between. CDR3 length: 14 residues. The germline gives CDR1 SGHVS, CDR2 FQNEAQ. The chain's CDR3 is CASTSTQVNTEAFF. The DNA for the CDR3 is TGTGCCAGCACCTCTACACAGGTGAACACTGAAGCTTTCTTT.